A single sample is the source of the 22 T cell receptor beta chains below, sequenced in a study of T cell responses to AZD1222 COVID-19 vaccine. Profiling relied on immunoSEQ multiplex PCR, and the TCRdb table lists in-frame clones only, not all of them. This sample has 150,000 to 200,000 clones, with roughly 90% found just once. The sequencing used peripheral blood, collected 28 days after the second AZD1222 dose. The receptor source for this set is an adult who received the AZD1222 COVID-19 vaccine.

The J gene is TRBJ2-7, the V gene TRBV5-1; 12 bases agree with TRBD2. V gave up 3 bases and J gave up 3 bases; unmatched junction bases: 7. Germline-derived CDR1 and CDR2 are SGHRS and YFSETQ. This CDR3 comprises 16 residues. The CDR3: CASSSDTSGRYYEQYF. The CDR3 nucleotides are TGCGCCAGCAGCTCCGATACTAGCGGGAGGTACTACGAGCAGTACTTC.

This chain joins TRBV13 and TRBJ1-1; no clear D. The CDR3 is 16 amino acids. The V end was cut by 1 base, the J end by 1 base, with 13 bases between. CDR1 and CDR2 (germline): PRHDT, FYEKMQ (reference sequence). The CDR3 DNA is TGTGCCAGCAGCTTAGAAGGTATAAGAGAGAACACTGAAGCTTTCTTT. Encoded protein: CASSLEGIRENTEAFF.

The chain employs TRBV11-1 and TRBJ1-1; 7 nucleotides align to TRBD1. This CDR3 spans 15 amino acids. Germline lookup yields CDR1 SGHAT and CDR2 FQDESV (reference sequence). Unmatched junction bases numbered 10, after V lost 5 bases and J lost 4 bases. The CDR3 region is CASSPRQGSGTEAFF. CDR3 DNA: TGTGCCAGCAGCCCCAGACAGGGTAGTGGCACTGAAGCTTTCTTT.

The V and J genes are TRBV5-1 and TRBJ2-2, with 10 bases matching TRBD1. The CDR3 sequence is 15 residues long. Per germline, CDR1 SGHRS and CDR2 YFSETQ. Trimming cost V 4 bases and J 5 bases; bases outside gene matches: 5. The CDR3 nucleotides read TGCGCCAGCAGCGACCGGGACAGGGGAACCGGGGAGCTGTTTTTT. Its translation: CASSDRDRGTGELFF.

This clone appeared a few times. The V call is TRBV6-5, the J call TRBJ2-7; maybe TRBD2 (6 bases). Germline values: CDR1 MNHEY, CDR2 SVGAGI. CDR3 length: 15 residues. V was pared by 6 bases and J by 2 bases, with 17 bases between. CDR3 in amino acids: CASSGGETWTYEQYF. DNA for the CDR3: TGTGCCAGCAGCGGAGGGGAGACTTGGACCTACGAGCAGTACTTC.

The genes are TRBV6-6 and TRBJ2-1; 9 positions agree with TRBD2. Germline CDR1 MNHNY, CDR2 SVGAGI (reference sequence). V lost 0 bases to trimming and J lost 9 bases; unmatched junction nucleotides: 6. The CDR3 length is 15 residues. DNA of the CDR3: TGTGCCAGCAGTTACTCCAGCGGGAGGAGCTTTGAGCAGTTCTTC. This gives the protein CASSYSSGRSFEQFF.

This clone was detected ten times or more. CDR3 protein: CASSFAGGQGNQPQHF. CDR3 DNA: TGTGCCAGCAGTTTTGCAGGGGGACAGGGGAATCAGCCCCAGCATTTT. V and J are TRBV28 and TRBJ1-5; 10 bases map to TRBD1. Germline loops: CDR1 MDHEN, CDR2 SYDVKM. The length of the CDR3 is 16 residues. Germline trimming cut 3 bases from V and 4 bases from J; bases unmatched to any gene: 6.

The chain links TRBV11-3 to TRBJ2-3; D remains unclear. The ends were cut back, 0 bases at V and 3 bases at J, with 7 bases in the middle. The V gene's germline CDR1 is SGHNT and CDR2 YENEEA. This CDR3 is 14 amino acids long. This chain's CDR3 is CASSLDFKTDTQYF. Written as DNA, the CDR3 is TGTGCCAGCAGCTTAGATTTTAAAACAGATACGCAGTATTTT.

This clone was found a few times. This chain links TRBV6-5 with TRBJ1-5; D is undetermined. V was cut by 6 bases and J by 1 base, with 13 bases left in between. This CDR3 has 15 residues. Germline CDR1 MNHEY, CDR2 SVGAGI. CDR3 DNA sequence: TGTGCCAGCAGCCCCGAGGGAGGCAGCAATCAGCCCCAGCATTTT. Residues: CASSPEGGSNQPQHF.

The chain couples TRBV5-6 to TRBJ2-7, with 9 nucleotides matching TRBD2. The CDR3 is 19 residues long. The junction had 22 bases not matched to a gene; V was cut back by 7 bases and J by 2 bases. Germline CDR1 SGHDT, CDR2 YYEEEE. The CDR3 coding sequence is TGTGCCAGCGAGGGTTCTGGGGGGTCTACTAGCGGGCCTCCCTACGAGCAGTACTTC. Protein product: CASEGSGGSTSGPPYEQYF. Together with reference TRBV5-6 and TRBJ2-7, the CDR3 gives the full variable domain: DAGVTQSPTHLIKTRGQQVTLRCSPKSGHDTVSWYQQALGQGPQFIFQYYEEEERQRGNFPDRFSGHQFPNYSSELNVNALLLGDSALYLCASEGSGGSTSGPPYEQYFGPGTRLTVT.

The chain is built from TRBV19 and TRBJ1-1, with 7 bases aligning to TRBD1. The germline CDR1 and CDR2 sequences are LNHDA and SQIVND (reference sequence). The CDR3 has 13 amino acids. The V gene end was trimmed by 5 bases and the J gene end by 7 bases; junction bases not matched to a gene: 7. CDR3 DNA sequence: TGTGCCAGTAGTCCGAGGGACAGAGATGAAGCTTTCTTT. It translates to CASSPRDRDEAFF.

The V call is TRBV2, the J call TRBJ2-2, with 7 bases identical to TRBD1. Unmatched junction bases numbered 8, after V lost 3 bases and J lost 4 bases. CDR1 is SNHLY, CDR2 FYNNEI, per germline. The CDR3 runs 16 residues. The CDR3 DNA reads as TGTGCCAGCAGTGAGGGGATAGGGGGCCGCACCGGGGAGCTGTTTTTT. Protein product: CASSEGIGGRTGELFF.

This chain links TRBV2 with TRBJ2-3, with D unresolved. The V end lost 6 bases, the J end lost 0 bases, and 7 bases lay between the germline ends. The CDR3 consists of 13 residues. CDR1 SNHLY and CDR2 FYNNEI come from the germline V gene. Written as DNA, the CDR3 is TGTGCCAGCAGAGAGGCCAGCACAGATACGCAGTATTTT. Protein sequence: CASREASTDTQYF.

The chain links TRBV18 to TRBJ2-1; possibly TRBD2 for D (5 bases). The CDR3 covers 14 residues. V was trimmed by 6 bases and J by 4 bases, leaving 13 bases between them. Per the germline V gene, CDR1 is KGHSH and CDR2 is LQKENI. CDR3 nucleotides: TGTGCCAGCTCTTCACTAGTAGGTTACAATGAGCAGTTCTTC. This sequence encodes CASSSLVGYNEQFF.

The chain couples TRBV18 to TRBJ2-1; D assignment may be TRBD1 or TRBD2 (6 bases each). The CDR3 consists of 17 residues. From germline, CDR1 is KGHSH and CDR2 LQKENI. Trimming left V 0 bases short and J 7 bases short, with 19 bases between. This chain's CDR3 is CASSPPLAQGRRNEQFF. DNA for the CDR3: TGTGCCAGCTCACCACCGCTTGCTCAGGGGAGGCGAAATGAGCAGTTCTTC.

The genes are TRBV9 and TRBJ2-5; the D gene is possibly TRBD1 (6 bases). Between the trimmed V and J ends, which lost 3 bases and 5 bases, there was a span of 14 bases. The germline CDR1 and CDR2 sequences are SGDLS and YYNGEE. This CDR3 has 14 amino acids. The CDR3 sequence: CASSASGVGETQYF. The CDR3 coding sequence is TGTGCCAGCAGCGCGTCAGGGGTCGGGGAGACCCAGTACTTC.

A single count supports this clone. The chain couples TRBV2 to TRBJ2-3; D perhaps matches TRBD1 (7 bases). Trimming stripped 5 bases from V and 3 bases from J, with 15 bases between. There are 15 residues in the CDR3. CDR1 SNHLY and CDR2 FYNNEI come from the germline V gene. The chain's CDR3 is CASSKRAGGTDTQYF. CDR3 in DNA: TGTGCCAGCAGTAAAAGGGCAGGGGGGACAGATACGCAGTATTTT. Filled out from reference TRBV2 and TRBJ2-3, the complete variable domain reads EPEVTQTPSHQVTQMGQEVILRCVPISNHLYFYWYRQILGQKVEFLVSFYNNEISEKSEIFDDQFSVERPDGSNFTLKIRSTKLEDSAMYFCASSKRAGGTDTQYFGPGTRLTVL.

The chain carries TRBV7-8 and TRBJ1-5; D unresolved. The germline gives CDR1 SGHVS, CDR2 FQNEAQ. This CDR3 has 14 residues. V was cut by 1 base and J by 5 bases, with 9 bases left in between. CDR3 in amino acids: CASSLGRKDQPQHF. The CDR3 nucleotides are TGTGCCAGCAGCTTAGGCAGAAAAGATCAGCCCCAGCATTTT.

The V gene is TRBV6-6, the J gene TRBJ2-7; D is possibly TRBD2 (5 bases). Germline CDR1 is MNHNY and CDR2 is SVGAGI (reference sequence). The CDR3 sequence is 15 residues long. Trimming took off 5 bases at V and 0 bases at J, with 14 bases between the two ends. CDR3 sequence: CASSPDSTDSYEQYF. CDR3 nucleotides: TGTGCCAGCAGTCCGGACTCCACCGACTCCTACGAGCAGTACTTC.

This chain connects TRBV3-1 (or the pseudogene TRBV3-2) to TRBJ2-7; 8 bases are shared with TRBD1. This CDR3 is 15 amino acids long. V shed 4 bases, J shed 5 bases, and the junction held 10 bases outside the gene matches. Germline CDR1 reads LGHDT; CDR2 reads YNNKEL (reference sequence). This chain's CDR3 is CASSRATGEVDEQYF. DNA of the CDR3: TGTGCCAGCAGCCGGGCGACAGGGGAAGTCGACGAGCAGTACTTC.

The chain uses TRBV4-1 and TRBJ2-3; no definite D call. Looked up from germline, CDR1 is MGHRA and CDR2 is YSYEKL. V was cut by 3 bases and J by 5 bases, with 9 bases left in between. The CDR3 extends over 13 amino acids. The CDR3 here is CASSHGRRDTQYF. Written as DNA, the CDR3 is TGCGCCAGCAGCCATGGGCGGAGAGATACGCAGTATTTT.

The rearrangement links TRBV19 to TRBJ1-6; 7 positions match TRBD1. Germline CDR1 reads LNHDA; CDR2 reads SQIVND (reference sequence). CDR3 length: 15 amino acids. Losses at the gene ends were 3 bases for V and 11 bases for J; bases not matched to a gene: 10. For the CDR3, the DNA is TGTGCCAGTAGTATGGGCGCAGGGGGTGGGACACCCCTCCACTTT. It encodes CASSMGAGGGTPLHF. The variable domain in full, completed from reference TRBV19 and TRBJ1-6, reads DGGITQSPKYLFRKEGQNVTLSCEQNLNHDAMYWYRQDPGQGLRLIYYSQIVNDFQKGDIAEGYSVSREKKESFPLTVTSAQKNPTAFYLCASSMGAGGGTPLHFGNGTRLTVT.